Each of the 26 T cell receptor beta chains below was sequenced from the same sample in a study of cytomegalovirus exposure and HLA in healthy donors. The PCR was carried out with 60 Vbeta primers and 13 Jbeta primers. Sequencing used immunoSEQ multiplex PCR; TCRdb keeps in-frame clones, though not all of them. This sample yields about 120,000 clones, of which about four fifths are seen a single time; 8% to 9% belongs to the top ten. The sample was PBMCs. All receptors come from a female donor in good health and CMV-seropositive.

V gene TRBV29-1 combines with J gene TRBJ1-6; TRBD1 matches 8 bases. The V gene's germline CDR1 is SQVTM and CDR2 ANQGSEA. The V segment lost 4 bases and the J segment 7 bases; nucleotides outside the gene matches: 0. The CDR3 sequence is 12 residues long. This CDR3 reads CSVGQGNSPLHF. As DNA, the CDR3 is TGCAGCGTTGGACAGGGGAATTCACCCCTCCACTTT.

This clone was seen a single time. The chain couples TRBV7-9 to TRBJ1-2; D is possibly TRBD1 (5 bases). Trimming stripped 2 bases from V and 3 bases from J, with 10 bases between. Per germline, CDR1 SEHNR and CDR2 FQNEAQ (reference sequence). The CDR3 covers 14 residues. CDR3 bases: TGTGCCAGCAGCTTACTAGGGGCCGACTATGGCTACACCTTC. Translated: CASSLLGADYGYTF. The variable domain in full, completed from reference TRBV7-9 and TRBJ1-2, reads DTGVSQNPRHKITKRGQNVTFRCDPISEHNRLYWYRQTLGQGPEFLTYFQNEAQLEKSRLLSDRFSAERPKGSFSTLEIQRTEQGDSAMYLCASSLLGADYGYTFGSGTRLTVV.

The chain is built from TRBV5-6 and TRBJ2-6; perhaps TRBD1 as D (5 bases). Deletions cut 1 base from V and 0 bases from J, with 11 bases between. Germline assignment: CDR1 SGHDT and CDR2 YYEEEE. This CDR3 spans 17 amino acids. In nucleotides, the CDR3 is TGTGCCAGCAGCTTGAGGACACCTCGCTCTGGGGCCAACGTCCTGACTTTC. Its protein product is CASSLRTPRSGANVLTF. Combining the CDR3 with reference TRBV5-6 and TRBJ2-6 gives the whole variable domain DAGVTQSPTHLIKTRGQQVTLRCSPKSGHDTVSWYQQALGQGPQFIFQYYEEEERQRGNFPDRFSGHQFPNYSSELNVNALLLGDSALYLCASSLRTPRSGANVLTFGAGSRLTVL.

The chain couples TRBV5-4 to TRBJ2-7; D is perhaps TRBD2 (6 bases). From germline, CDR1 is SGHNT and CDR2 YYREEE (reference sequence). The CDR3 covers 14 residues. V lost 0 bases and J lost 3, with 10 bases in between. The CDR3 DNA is TGTGCCAGCAGCTTGGATCTGGGGGGCTACGAGCAGTACTTC. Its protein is CASSLDLGGYEQYF.

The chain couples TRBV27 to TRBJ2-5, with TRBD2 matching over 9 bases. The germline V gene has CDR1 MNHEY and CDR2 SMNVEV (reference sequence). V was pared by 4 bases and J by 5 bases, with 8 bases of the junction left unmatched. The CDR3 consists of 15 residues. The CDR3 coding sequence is TGTGCCAGCAGTTCGGGCGGGGGGGCTCGGGAGACCCAGTACTTC. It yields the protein CASSSGGGARETQYF.

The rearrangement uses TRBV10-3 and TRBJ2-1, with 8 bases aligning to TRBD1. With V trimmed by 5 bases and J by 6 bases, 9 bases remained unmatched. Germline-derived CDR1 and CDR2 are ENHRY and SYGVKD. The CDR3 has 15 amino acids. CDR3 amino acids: CAISRPGTGTNEQFF. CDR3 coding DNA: TGTGCCATCAGTAGACCCGGGACAGGAACCAATGAGCAGTTCTTC.

For the CDR3, the DNA is TGTGCCAGCAGCCAGGGGCCTGGAAACACCATATATTTT. Protein sequence: CASSQGPGNTIYF. The chain employs TRBV7-9 and TRBJ1-3, with a weak D call TRBD1 (6 bases). Germline values: CDR1 SEHNR, CDR2 FQNEAQ (reference sequence). The CDR3 totals 13 residues. The V gene lost 5 bases and the J gene lost 2 bases, with 7 bases spanning the gap.

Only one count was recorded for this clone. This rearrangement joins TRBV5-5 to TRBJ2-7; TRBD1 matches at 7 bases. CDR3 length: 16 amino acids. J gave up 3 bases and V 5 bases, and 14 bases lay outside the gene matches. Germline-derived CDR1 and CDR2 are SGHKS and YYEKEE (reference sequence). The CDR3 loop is CASSFRARDSNYEQYF. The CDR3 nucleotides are TGTGCCAGCAGTTTTAGAGCCCGGGACAGCAACTACGAGCAGTACTTC.

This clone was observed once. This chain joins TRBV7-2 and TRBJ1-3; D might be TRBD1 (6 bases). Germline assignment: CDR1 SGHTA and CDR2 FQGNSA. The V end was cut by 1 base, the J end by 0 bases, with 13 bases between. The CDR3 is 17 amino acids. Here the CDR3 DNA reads TGTGCCAGCAGCTTAGTTAACAGGGCCAGCTCTGGAAACACCATATATTTT. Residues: CASSLVNRASSGNTIYF.

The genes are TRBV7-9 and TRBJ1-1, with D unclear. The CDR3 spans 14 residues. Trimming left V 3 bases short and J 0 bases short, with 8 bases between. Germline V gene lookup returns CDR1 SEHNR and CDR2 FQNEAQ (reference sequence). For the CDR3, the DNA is TGTGCCAGCAGCTTTCCGGGAATGAACACTGAAGCTTTCTTT. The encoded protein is CASSFPGMNTEAFF. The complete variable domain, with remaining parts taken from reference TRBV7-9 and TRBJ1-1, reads DTGVSQNPRHKITKRGQNVTFRCDPISEHNRLYWYRQTLGQGPEFLTYFQNEAQLEKSRLLSDRFSAERPKGSFSTLEIQRTEQGDSAMYLCASSFPGMNTEAFFGQGTRLTVV.

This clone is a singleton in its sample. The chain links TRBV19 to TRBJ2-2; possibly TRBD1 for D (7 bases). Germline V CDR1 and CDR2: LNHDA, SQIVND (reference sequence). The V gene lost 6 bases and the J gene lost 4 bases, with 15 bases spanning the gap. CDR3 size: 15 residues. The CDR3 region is CASRTAGGFTGELFF. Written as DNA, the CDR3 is TGTGCCAGTAGGACCGCAGGGGGGTTCACCGGGGAGCTGTTTTTT.

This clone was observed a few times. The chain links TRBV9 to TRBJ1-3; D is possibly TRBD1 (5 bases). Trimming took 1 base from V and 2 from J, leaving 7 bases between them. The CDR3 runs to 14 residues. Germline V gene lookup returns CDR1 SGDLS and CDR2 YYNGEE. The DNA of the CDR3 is TGTGCCAGCAGCGTAACCAGGGCTGGAAACACCATATATTTT. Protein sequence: CASSVTRAGNTIYF. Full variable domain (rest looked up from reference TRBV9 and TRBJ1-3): DSGVTQTPKHLITATGQRVTLRCSPRSGDLSVYWYQQSLDQGLQFLIQYYNGEERAKGNILERFSAQQFPDLHSELNLSSLELGDSALYFCASSVTRAGNTIYFGEGSWLTVV.

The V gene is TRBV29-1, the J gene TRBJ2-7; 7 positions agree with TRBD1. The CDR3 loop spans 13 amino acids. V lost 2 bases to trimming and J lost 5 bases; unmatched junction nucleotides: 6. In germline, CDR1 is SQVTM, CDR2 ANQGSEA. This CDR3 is CSVEQGVVNEQYF. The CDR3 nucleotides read TGCAGCGTTGAACAGGGGGTTGTCAACGAGCAGTACTTC.

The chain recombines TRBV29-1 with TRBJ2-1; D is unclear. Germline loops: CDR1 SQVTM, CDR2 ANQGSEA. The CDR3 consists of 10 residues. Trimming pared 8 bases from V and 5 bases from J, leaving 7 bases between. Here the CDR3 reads CSISDNEQFF. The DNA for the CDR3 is TGCAGCATTTCAGACAATGAGCAGTTCTTC.

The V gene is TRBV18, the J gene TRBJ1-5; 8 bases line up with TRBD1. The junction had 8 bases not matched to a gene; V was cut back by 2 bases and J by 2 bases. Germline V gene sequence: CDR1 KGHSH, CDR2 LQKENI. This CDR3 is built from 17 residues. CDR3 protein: CASSPETGTGRNQPQHF. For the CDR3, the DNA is TGTGCCAGCTCACCAGAAACCGGGACAGGACGCAATCAGCCCCAGCATTTT.

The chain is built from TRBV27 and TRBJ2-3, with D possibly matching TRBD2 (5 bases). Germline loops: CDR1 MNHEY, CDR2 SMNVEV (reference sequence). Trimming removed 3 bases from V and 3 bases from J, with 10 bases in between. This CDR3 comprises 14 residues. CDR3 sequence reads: CASSFKRVTDTQYF. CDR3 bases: TGTGCCAGCAGTTTTAAGAGGGTTACAGATACGCAGTATTTT.

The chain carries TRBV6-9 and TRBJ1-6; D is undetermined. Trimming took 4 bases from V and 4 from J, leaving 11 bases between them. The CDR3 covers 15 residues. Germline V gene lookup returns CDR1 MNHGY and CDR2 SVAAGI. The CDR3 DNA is TGTGCCAGCAGTTGCCCGACGGGTTATAATTCACCCCTCCACTTT. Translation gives CASSCPTGYNSPLHF.

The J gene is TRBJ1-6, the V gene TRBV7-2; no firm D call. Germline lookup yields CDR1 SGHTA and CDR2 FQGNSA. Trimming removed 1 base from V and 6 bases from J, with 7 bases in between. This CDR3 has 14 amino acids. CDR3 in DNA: TGTGCCAGCAGCTTAGGAACAGCTAATTCACCCCTCCACTTT. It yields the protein CASSLGTANSPLHF.

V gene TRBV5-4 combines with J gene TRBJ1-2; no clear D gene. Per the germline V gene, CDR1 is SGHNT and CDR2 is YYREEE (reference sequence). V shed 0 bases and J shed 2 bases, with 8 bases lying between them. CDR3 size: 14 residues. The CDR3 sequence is CASSLGAENYGYTF. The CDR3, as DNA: TGTGCCAGCAGCTTGGGGGCAGAGAACTATGGCTACACCTTC.

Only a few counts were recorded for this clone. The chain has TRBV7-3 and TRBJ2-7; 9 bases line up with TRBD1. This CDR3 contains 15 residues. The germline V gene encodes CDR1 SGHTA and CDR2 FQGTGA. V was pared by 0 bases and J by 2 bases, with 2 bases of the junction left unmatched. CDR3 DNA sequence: TGTGCCAGCAGCTTAACACAGGGGGCTCCCTACGAGCAGTACTTC. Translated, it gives CASSLTQGAPYEQYF. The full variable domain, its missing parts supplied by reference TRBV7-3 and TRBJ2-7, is GAGVSQTPSNKVTEKGKYVELRCDPISGHTALYWYRQSLGQGPEFLIYFQGTGAADDSGLPNDRFFAVRPEGSVSTLKIQRTERGDSAVYLCASSLTQGAPYEQYFGPGTRLTVT.

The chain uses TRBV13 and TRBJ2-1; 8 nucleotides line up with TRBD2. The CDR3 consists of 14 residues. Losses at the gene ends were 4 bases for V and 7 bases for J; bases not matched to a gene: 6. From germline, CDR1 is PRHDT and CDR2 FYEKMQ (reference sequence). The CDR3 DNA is TGTGCCAGCAGCTCGATCGGGGGGGCGAATGAGCAGTTCTTC. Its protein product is CASSSIGGANEQFF.

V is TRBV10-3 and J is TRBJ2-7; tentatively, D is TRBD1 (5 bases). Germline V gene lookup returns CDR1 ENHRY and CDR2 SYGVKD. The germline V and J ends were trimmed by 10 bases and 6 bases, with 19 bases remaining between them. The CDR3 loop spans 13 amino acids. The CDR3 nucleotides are TGTGCCACCGCCGGACATTCCGCTGCCGAGCAGTACTTC. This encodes CATAGHSAAEQYF.

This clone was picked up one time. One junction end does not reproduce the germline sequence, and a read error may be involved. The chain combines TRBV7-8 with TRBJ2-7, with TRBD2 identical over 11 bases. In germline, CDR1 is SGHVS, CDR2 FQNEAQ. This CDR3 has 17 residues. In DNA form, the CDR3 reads TGTGCCAGCAGCGTAGCTAGCGGGGGGTCTTTTACCTACGAGCAGTACTTC. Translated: CASSVASGGSFTYEQYF.

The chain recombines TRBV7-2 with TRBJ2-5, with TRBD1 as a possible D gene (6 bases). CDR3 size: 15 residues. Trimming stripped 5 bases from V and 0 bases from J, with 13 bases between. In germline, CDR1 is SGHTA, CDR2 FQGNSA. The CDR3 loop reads CASSPGTSYQETQYF. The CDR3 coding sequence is TGTGCCAGCAGCCCCGGGACATCGTACCAAGAGACCCAGTACTTC.

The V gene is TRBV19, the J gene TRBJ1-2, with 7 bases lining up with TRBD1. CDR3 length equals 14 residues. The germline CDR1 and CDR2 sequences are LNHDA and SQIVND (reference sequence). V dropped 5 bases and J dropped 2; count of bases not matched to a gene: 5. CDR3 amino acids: CASSVRDRNYGYTF. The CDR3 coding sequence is TGTGCCAGTAGTGTCCGGGACAGAAACTATGGCTACACCTTC.

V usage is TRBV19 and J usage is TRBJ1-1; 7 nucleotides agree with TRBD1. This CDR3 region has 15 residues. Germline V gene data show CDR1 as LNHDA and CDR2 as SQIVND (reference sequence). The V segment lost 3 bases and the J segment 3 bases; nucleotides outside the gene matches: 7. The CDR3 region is CASSISGQVHTEAFF. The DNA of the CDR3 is TGTGCCAGTAGTATTTCTGGACAGGTGCACACTGAAGCTTTCTTT.